This paragraph covers one TCR beta chain sequence. Its antigen is not identified. This CDR3 is 13 amino acids long. The germline V gene encodes CDR1 MNHNY and CDR2 SVGAGI (reference sequence). Trimming removed 4 bases from V and 4 bases from J, with 9 bases in between. Profiling relied on immunoSEQ multiplex PCR, and the TCRdb table lists in-frame clones only, not all of them. The sample gives tens of thousands of clones, 85% to 90% of which show up once; approximately 0.5% is in the top ten. The data were taken from a study of OX40 agonist ivuxolimab in advanced cancers. Study-wide results and limits: Expansion of clones was among the lowest in partial responders at 0.1-3.0 mg/kg.

This chain joins TRBV6-6 and TRBJ2-3; unclear D gene. The origin of this receptor is an adult with an advanced solid tumor such as melanoma, head and neck, liver or kidney cancer. The material sequenced was CD4+ or CD8+ T cells sorted from blood, taken in a trial of the OX40 agonist ivuxolimab. This chain's CDR3 is CASSSVAADTQYF. DNA for the CDR3: TGTGCCAGCAGTTCGGTTGCGGCAGATACGCAGTATTTT.